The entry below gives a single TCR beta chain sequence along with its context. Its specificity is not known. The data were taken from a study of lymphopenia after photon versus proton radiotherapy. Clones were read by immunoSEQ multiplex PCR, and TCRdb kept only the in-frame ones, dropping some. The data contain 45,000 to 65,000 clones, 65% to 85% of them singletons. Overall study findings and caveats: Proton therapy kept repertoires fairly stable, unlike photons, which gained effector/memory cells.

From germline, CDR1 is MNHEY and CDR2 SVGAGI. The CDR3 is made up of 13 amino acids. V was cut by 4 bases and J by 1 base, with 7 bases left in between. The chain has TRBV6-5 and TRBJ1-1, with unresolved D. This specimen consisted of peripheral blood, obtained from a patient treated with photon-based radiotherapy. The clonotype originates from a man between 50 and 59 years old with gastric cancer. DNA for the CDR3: TGTGCCAGCAGTTCGCAAGAGAACACTGAAGCTTTCTTT. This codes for CASSSQENTEAFF.